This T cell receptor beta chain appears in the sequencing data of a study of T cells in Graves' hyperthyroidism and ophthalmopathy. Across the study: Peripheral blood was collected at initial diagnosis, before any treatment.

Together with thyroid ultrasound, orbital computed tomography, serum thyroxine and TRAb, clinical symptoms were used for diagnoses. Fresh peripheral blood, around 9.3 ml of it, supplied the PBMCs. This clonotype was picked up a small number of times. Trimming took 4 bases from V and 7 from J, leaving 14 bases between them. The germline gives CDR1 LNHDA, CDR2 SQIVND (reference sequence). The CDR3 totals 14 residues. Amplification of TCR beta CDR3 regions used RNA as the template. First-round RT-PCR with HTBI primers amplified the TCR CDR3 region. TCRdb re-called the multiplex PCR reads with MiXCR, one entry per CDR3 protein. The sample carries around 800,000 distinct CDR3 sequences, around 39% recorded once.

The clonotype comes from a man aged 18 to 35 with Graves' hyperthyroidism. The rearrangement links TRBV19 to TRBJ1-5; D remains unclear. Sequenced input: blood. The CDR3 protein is CASSKGGLGQPQHF. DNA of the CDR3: TGTGCCAGTAGTAAGGGCGGGCTTGGGCAGCCCCAGCATTTT.